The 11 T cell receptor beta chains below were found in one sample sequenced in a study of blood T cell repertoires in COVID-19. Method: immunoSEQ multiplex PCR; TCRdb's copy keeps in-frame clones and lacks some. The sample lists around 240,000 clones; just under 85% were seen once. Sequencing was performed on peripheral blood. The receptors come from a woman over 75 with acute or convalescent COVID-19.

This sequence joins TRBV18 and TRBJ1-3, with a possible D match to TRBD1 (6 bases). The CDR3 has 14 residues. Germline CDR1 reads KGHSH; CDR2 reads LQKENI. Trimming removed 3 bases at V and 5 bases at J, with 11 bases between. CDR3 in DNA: TGTGCCAGCTCACCTCCGGGACACCGAAACACCATATATTTT. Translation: CASSPPGHRNTIYF.

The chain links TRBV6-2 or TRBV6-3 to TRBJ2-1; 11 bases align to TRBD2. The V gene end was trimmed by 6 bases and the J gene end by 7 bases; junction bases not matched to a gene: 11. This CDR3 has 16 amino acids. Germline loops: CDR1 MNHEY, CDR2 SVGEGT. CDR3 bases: TGTGCCAGCAGCTCCCCGGGACTAGCGGCGGGGAATGAGCAGTTCTTC. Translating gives CASSSPGLAAGNEQFF.

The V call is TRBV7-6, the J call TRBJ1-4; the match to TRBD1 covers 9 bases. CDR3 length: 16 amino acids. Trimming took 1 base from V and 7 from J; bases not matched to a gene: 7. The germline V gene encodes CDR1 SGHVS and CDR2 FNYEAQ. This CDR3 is CASSLEPGQGSEKLFF. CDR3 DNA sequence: TGTGCCAGCAGCTTAGAACCGGGACAGGGAAGTGAAAAACTGTTTTTT.

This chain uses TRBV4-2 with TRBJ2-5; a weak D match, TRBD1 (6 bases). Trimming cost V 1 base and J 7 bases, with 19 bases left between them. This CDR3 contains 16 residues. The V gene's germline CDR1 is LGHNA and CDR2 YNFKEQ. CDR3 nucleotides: TGTGCCAGCAGCCAAGTACAGGGTTCGGACTTCGGGACCCAGTACTTC. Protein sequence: CASSQVQGSDFGTQYF.

The CDR3 DNA follows: TGCGCCAGCAGCTTGTACCGGACTAGCGGGACTAATGAGCAGTTCTTC. This sequence encodes CASSLYRTSGTNEQFF. The V and J genes are TRBV5-1 and TRBJ2-1; TRBD2 matches 12 bases. The CDR3 runs 16 residues. CDR1 is SGHRS and CDR2 is YFSETQ in the germline V gene. V trimming: 1 base; J trimming: 7 bases; junction bases outside the gene matches: 6.

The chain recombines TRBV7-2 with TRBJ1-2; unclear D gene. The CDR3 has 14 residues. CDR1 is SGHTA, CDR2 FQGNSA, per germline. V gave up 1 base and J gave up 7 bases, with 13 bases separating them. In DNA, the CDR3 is TGTGCCAGCAGCTTAGACCCGGGTAGATCTGGCTACACCTTC. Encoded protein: CASSLDPGRSGYTF.

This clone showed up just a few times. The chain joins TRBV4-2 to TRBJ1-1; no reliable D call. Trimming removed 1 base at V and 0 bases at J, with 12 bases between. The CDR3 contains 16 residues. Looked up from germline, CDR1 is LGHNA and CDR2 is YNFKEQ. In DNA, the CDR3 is TGTGCCAGCAGCCAAGTAGCGCCGTATATGAACACTGAAGCTTTCTTT. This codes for CASSQVAPYMNTEAFF.

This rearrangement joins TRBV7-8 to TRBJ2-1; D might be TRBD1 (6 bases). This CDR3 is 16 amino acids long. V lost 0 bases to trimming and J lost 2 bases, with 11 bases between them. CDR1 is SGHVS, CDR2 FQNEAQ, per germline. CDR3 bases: TGTGCCAGCAGCTTAGCCGGGGCAGGGGCCTACAATGAGCAGTTCTTC. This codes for CASSLAGAGAYNEQFF.

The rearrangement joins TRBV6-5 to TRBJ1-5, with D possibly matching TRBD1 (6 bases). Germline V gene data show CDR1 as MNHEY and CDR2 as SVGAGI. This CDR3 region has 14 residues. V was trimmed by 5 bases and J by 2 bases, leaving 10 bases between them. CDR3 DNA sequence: TGTGCCAGCAGTCGAAACAGGGGCAATCAGCCCCAGCATTTT. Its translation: CASSRNRGNQPQHF.

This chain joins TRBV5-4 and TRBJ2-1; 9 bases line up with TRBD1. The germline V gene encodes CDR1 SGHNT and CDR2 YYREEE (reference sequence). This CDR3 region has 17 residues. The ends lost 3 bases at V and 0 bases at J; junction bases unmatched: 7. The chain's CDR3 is CASSSGTGKSSYNEQFF. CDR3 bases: TGTGCCAGCAGCTCAGGGACAGGGAAAAGCTCCTACAATGAGCAGTTCTTC.

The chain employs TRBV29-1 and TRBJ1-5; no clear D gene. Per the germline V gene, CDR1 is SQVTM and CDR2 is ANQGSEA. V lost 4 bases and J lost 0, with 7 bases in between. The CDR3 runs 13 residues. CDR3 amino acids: CSVGTNSNQPQHF. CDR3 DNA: TGCAGCGTTGGAACTAATAGCAATCAGCCCCAGCATTTT. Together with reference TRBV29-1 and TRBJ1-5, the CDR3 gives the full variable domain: SAVISQKPSRDICQRGTSLTIQCQVDSQVTMMFWYRQQPGQSLTLIATANQGSEATYESGFVIDKFPISRPNLTFSTLTVSNMSPEDSSIYLCSVGTNSNQPQHFGDGTRLSIL.